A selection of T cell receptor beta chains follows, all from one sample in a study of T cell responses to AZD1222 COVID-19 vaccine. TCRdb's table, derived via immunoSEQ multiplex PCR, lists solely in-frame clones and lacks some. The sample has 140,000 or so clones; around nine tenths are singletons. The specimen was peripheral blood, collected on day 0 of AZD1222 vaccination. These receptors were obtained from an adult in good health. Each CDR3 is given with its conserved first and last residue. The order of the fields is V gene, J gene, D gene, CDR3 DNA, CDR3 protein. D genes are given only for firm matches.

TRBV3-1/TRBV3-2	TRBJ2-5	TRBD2	TGTGCCAGCAGCCGCTTCGGGCTAGCGGGAGGCTCCTCCCCCCAAGAGACCCAGTACTTC	CASSRFGLAGGSSPQETQYF
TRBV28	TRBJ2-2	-	TGTGCCAGCGGTCTGGAACCGTCCTCCGGGGAGCTGTTTTTT	CASGLEPSSGELFF
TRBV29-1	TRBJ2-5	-	TGCAGCGTTGAAGACCTCGTAGAGACCCAGTACTTC	CSVEDLVETQYF
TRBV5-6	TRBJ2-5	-	TGTGCCAGCAGCCTACAGGGTCGGGTATTAATCGGAGAGACCCAGTACTTC	CASSLQGRVLIGETQYF
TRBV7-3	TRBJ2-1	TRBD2	TGTGCCAGCAGCTCGGGCAGCGTCTGGGGGGGTGGTAACAATGAGCAGTTCTTC	CASSSGSVWGGGNNEQFF
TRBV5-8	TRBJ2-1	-	TGTGCCGGCGGAGAGGGTGAGCAGTTCTTC	CAGGEGEQFF
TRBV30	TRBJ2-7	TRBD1	TGTGCCTGGCGACAGGGTAGTTTAGAGCAGTACTTC	CAWRQGSLEQYF
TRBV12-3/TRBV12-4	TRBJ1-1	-	TGTGCCAGCAGTTTGGTCGGGGACACTGAAGCTTTCTTT	CASSLVGDTEAFF
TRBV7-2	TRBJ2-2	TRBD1	TGTGCCAGCAGCAGACAGGGGGGTAACACCGGGGAGCTGTTTTTT	CASSRQGGNTGELFF
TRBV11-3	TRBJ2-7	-	TGTGCCAGCAGCTTTGTTGGATACGAGCAGTACTTC	CASSFVGYEQYF